In this sample, the clone carrying this T cell receptor beta chain turned up many times. Its antigen is currently unknown. The data derive from a study of T cell repertoires in cytomegalovirus infection. Overall study context: Both a matching HLA type and CMV infection were indicated by public TCR beta signatures.

The CDR3 extends over 15 amino acids. J was trimmed by 4 bases and V by 1 base; bases with no gene match: 4. Germline V gives CDR1 DFQATT, CDR2 SNEGSKA (reference sequence). Broader study findings: Totalled public TCR beta family frequency picked out people who carried CMV plus the relevant HLA. Predominance within the ex vivo response was attributable to HLA-C-restricted CMV-specific TCR beta clonotypes.

TCRdb fed the reads into MiXCR, producing one record per CDR3 protein. The table includes 70,000 to 75,000 distinct CDR3 sequences, just under 4% detected once. The clonotype was recovered from a human donor in good health (CMV status not recorded). Some clones in this sample may be carry-over from other donors' samples. Specimen: PBMCs. V is TRBV20-1 and J is TRBJ2-3; 11 bases agree with TRBD2. CDR3 amino acids: CSARVTSGRADTQYF. The CDR3 DNA follows: TGCAGTGCTAGAGTTACTAGCGGGAGAGCAGATACGCAGTATTTT.